This record concerns one T cell receptor (beta chain) sequence. Antigen unknown. Some clones are missing from TCRdb's copy, which holds only in-frame ones; the method was immunoSEQ multiplex PCR. The sample records fewer than 1.6 million clones, approximately 98.5% being singletons. The data are from a study of shared clonotypes between healthy human individuals. Study-wide results and limits: Across subsets, estimated richness was generally greater for naive than for memory populations.

Deletions cut 5 bases from V and 5 bases from J, with 18 bases between. The germline V gene encodes CDR1 SEHNR and CDR2 FQNEAQ (reference sequence). The CDR3 is made up of 15 amino acids. The receptor comes from a man aged 30 to 39 in good health. The specimen sequenced was naive CD4+ T cells sorted from blood. Specified subset: CD45RA+ positively selected. The chain recombines TRBV7-9 with TRBJ1-1; perhaps TRBD1 as D (6 bases). In nucleotides, the CDR3 is TGTGCCAGCAGCCCGACGGACAGAACAGGTACTGAAGCTTTCTTT. This codes for CASSPTDRTGTEAFF.